The 15 T cell receptor beta chains below come from one sample, sequenced in a study of cytomegalovirus exposure and HLA in healthy donors. Using immunoSEQ multiplex PCR, the repertoire was profiled, and TCRdb retains in-frame clones only, with some absent. The table lists over 200,000 clones, about 90% of them singletons. The sample comprised PBMCs. These TCRs come from a young woman in good health and CMV-seronegative.

The chain uses TRBV28 and TRBJ2-1; 13 bases match TRBD2. This CDR3 contains 16 residues. The V and J ends lost 5 bases and 8 bases, in that order; junction bases with no gene match: 9. CDR1 is MDHEN and CDR2 is SYDVKM in the germline V gene. As DNA, the CDR3 is TGTGCCAGCAGTCCCCGGACTAGCGGGAGTATCTATGAGCAGTTCTTC. Translating it yields CASSPRTSGSIYEQFF. Complete variable domain (other parts from reference TRBV28 and TRBJ2-1): DVKVTQSSRYLVKRTGEKVFLECVQDMDHENMFWYRQDPGLGLRLIYFSYDVKMKEKGDIPEGYSVSREKKERFSLILESASTNQTSMYLCASSPRTSGSIYEQFFGPGTRLTVL.

The chain couples TRBV27 to TRBJ1-2; D is perhaps TRBD1 (5 bases). Trimming removed 3 bases from V and 5 bases from J, with 16 bases in between. CDR3 length equals 15 residues. In germline, CDR1 is MNHEY, CDR2 SMNVEV (reference sequence). CDR3 in DNA: TGTGCCAGCAGTTTGAGGGGCCTCGGGAGGTATGGCTACACCTTC. This gives the protein CASSLRGLGRYGYTF.

A word on this clone: A read error may explain this, as a much larger clone is one base away. The V and J genes are TRBV4-1 and TRBJ2-7, with unresolved D. The CDR3 is 12 residues long. The V and J ends lost 6 bases and 0 bases respectively, with 6 bases between them. Germline V gives CDR1 MGHRA, CDR2 YSYEKL. Here the CDR3 reads CASRGISYEQYF. CDR3 coding DNA: TGCGCCAGCAGAGGGATCTCCTACGAGCAGTACTTC.

The chain combines TRBV12-5 with TRBJ2-2; 14 nucleotides match TRBD2. CDR3 length equals 17 residues. CDR1 and CDR2 (germline): LGHNT, FRNRAP. V was pared by 3 bases and J by 7 bases, with 7 bases of the junction left unmatched. CDR3 DNA: TGTGCTAGTGGTTTATCGGGACTAGCGGGAGAGGTCGGGGAGCTGTTTTTT. Its translation: CASGLSGLAGEVGELFF. Complete variable domain (other parts from reference TRBV12-5 and TRBJ2-2): DARVTQTPRHKVTEMGQEVTMRCQPILGHNTVFWYRQTMMQGLELLAYFRNRAPLDDSGMPKDRFSAEMPDATLATLKIQPSEPRDSAVYFCASGLSGLAGEVGELFFGEGSRLTVL.

The chain carries TRBV5-4 and TRBJ1-2; no firm D call. Germline lookup yields CDR1 SGHNT and CDR2 YYREEE (reference sequence). The CDR3 consists of 14 residues. V was pared by 1 base and J by 0 bases, with 7 bases between. CDR3: CASSLKTTNYGYTF. The CDR3 DNA reads as TGTGCCAGCAGCTTGAAGACTACTAACTATGGCTACACCTTC.

Ten or more counts support this clone. This chain joins TRBV5-4 and TRBJ2-1; TRBD2 agrees at 15 bases. This CDR3 has 16 amino acids. V dropped 4 bases and J dropped 5; count of bases not matched to a gene: 4. Per the germline V gene, CDR1 is SGHNT and CDR2 is YYREEE (reference sequence). The CDR3 DNA reads TGTGCCAGCAGCACTGGACTAGCGGGAGGGGACAATGAGCAGTTCTTC. Translated: CASSTGLAGGDNEQFF.

The J gene is TRBJ1-2, the V gene TRBV7-8, with 8 bases lining up with TRBD1. The V gene end was trimmed by 7 bases and the J gene end by 6 bases; junction bases not matched to a gene: 4. This CDR3 region has 12 residues. The germline V gene has CDR1 SGHVS and CDR2 FQNEAQ. CDR3 loop: CASTQGANGYTF. CDR3 DNA: TGTGCCAGCACCCAGGGGGCCAATGGCTACACCTTC.

The V and J genes are TRBV7-3 and TRBJ2-3; D may be TRBD1 (5 bases). CDR1 is SGHTA and CDR2 is FQGTGA in the germline V gene. Trimming stripped 5 bases from V and 4 bases from J, with 7 bases between. This CDR3 has 12 residues. For the CDR3, the DNA is TGTGCCAGCAGCAAAGGGGCAGATACGCAGTATTTT. This translates into CASSKGADTQYF.

The chain is built from TRBV5-1 and TRBJ2-7; 12 positions match TRBD1. Germline V gene sequence: CDR1 SGHRS, CDR2 YFSETQ. The CDR3 covers 20 residues. J lost 3 bases, V lost 4 bases, and 20 bases had no gene match. The CDR3 loop is CASSAGTGGSPGLGRYEQYF. The CDR3 DNA reads TGCGCCAGCAGCGCCGGGACAGGGGGCTCGCCAGGTTTGGGTCGCTACGAGCAGTACTTC.

V and J are TRBV18 and TRBJ2-1; a weak D match, TRBD2 (6 bases). The length of the CDR3 is 12 residues. Germline loops: CDR1 KGHSH, CDR2 LQKENI. The germline V and J ends were trimmed by 6 bases and 9 bases, with 12 bases remaining between them. The CDR3, as DNA: TGTGCCAGCTCGCGACTAGAATCTGAGCAGTTCTTC. Translation: CASSRLESEQFF.

The chain has TRBV19 and TRBJ2-1, with D unresolved. Germline V CDR1 and CDR2: LNHDA, SQIVND (reference sequence). V dropped 0 bases and J dropped 5 bases, with 5 bases sitting between them. The CDR3 has 13 amino acids. This CDR3 reads CASSIDRNNEQFF. In DNA form, the CDR3 reads TGTGCCAGTAGTATAGATCGGAACAATGAGCAGTTCTTC.

This sequence joins TRBV6-1 and TRBJ2-7; tentative D call: TRBD2 (7 bases). In germline, CDR1 is MNHNS, CDR2 SASEGT. V was clipped by 2 bases and J by 5 bases, with 13 bases between them. This CDR3 region has 14 residues. CDR3 protein: CASSERGRGNEQYF. The CDR3 DNA reads TGTGCCAGCAGTGAAAGGGGGAGGGGCAACGAGCAGTACTTC.

The chain recombines TRBV11-2 with TRBJ2-1, with TRBD1 identical over 12 bases. V shed 3 bases, J shed 9 bases, and the junction held 9 bases outside the gene matches. The CDR3 runs to 16 residues. The germline V gene has CDR1 SGHAT and CDR2 FQNNGV. Written as DNA, the CDR3 is TGTGCCAGCAGCTTCACCGGGACAGGGGGCTGGGGTGAGCAGTTCTTC. The encoded protein is CASSFTGTGGWGEQFF.

Details on this clone: Its ends do not fully match the called genes, so a read error is possible. The genes are TRBV10-1 and TRBJ1-2; D not certain. The CDR3 loop spans 13 amino acids. Germline CDR1 WNHNN, CDR2 SYGVQD (reference sequence). The CDR3 spells CASSLWVPYGYTF. Here the CDR3 DNA reads TGCGCCAGCAGCCTCTGGGTCCCCTATGGTTACACCTTC.

This chain links TRBV28 with TRBJ2-7; 7 bases match TRBD1. The CDR3 covers 14 residues. The V gene's germline CDR1 is MDHEN and CDR2 SYDVKM. V lost 9 bases and J lost 2; bases outside the gene matches: 10. The CDR3 loop is CASLPGTATYEQYF. The CDR3 coding sequence is TGTGCCAGTCTACCAGGGACAGCTACCTACGAGCAGTACTTC.